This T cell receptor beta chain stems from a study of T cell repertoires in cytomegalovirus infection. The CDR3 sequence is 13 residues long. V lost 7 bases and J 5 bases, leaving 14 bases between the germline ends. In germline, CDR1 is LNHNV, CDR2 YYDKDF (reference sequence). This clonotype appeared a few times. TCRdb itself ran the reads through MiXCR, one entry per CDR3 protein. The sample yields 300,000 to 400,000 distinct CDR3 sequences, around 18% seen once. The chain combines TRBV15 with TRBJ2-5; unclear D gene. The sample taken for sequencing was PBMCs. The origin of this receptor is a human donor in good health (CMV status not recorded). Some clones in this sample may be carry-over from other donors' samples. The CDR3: CATTPGRGETQYF. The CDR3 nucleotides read TGTGCCACCACCCCCGGCCGTGGTGAGACCCAGTACTTC.